This T cell receptor (beta chain) was captured in a study of CD8 T cells in Susac syndrome. This clonotype was observed a handful of times. The antigen remains unidentified. General study results and limits: That the number of individuals in its TCR sequencing and HLA analysis was relatively small was acknowledged by the study.

From blood CD8+ and CD4+ T cells, the TCR beta chain was sequenced. TEMRA cells underwent FACS enrichment and CD8+ and CD4+ T cells underwent negative isolation. With random hexamers, reverse transcription was performed on about 0.5 to 1 ug of RNA. Using its own MiXCR run on the immunoSEQ multiplex PCR reads, TCRdb lists one record per CDR3 protein. Altogether under 200,000 distinct CDR3 sequences are present, around 94% being singletons, with the ten largest covering around 0.14%. Germline values: CDR1 LNHDA, CDR2 SQIVND (reference sequence). This CDR3 is 15 amino acids long. V lost 3 bases and J lost 3, with 13 bases in between.

The V gene is TRBV19, the J gene TRBJ2-3; TRBD2 might be the D (6 bases). This receptor was taken from a human donor in good health. The specimen sequenced was CD4+ T cells from PBMCs. The CDR3: CASSIGGRVTDTQYF. The DNA for the CDR3 is TGTGCCAGTAGTATCGGGGGTCGAGTGACAGATACGCAGTATTTT.